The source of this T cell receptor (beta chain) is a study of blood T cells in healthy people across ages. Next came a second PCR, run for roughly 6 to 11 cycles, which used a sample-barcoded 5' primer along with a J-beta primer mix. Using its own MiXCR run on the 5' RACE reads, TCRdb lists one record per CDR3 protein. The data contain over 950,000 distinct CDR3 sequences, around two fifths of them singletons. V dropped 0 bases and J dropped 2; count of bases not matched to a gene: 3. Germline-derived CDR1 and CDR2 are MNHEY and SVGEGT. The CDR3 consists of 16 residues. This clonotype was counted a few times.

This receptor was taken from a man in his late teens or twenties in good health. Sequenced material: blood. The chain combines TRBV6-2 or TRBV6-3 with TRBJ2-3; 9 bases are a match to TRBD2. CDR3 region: CASSYSASGDTDTQYF. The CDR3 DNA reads TGTGCCAGCAGTTACTCTGCTAGCGGGGACACAGATACGCAGTATTTT.